The rows below give T cell receptor beta chains drawn from one sample of a study of CD8+ T cells in alopecia areata. Generated by immunoSEQ multiplex PCR, the TCRdb table keeps only in-frame clones and is missing some. In the table there are about 210,000 clones, roughly 40% of which are singletons. The specimen was CD4+ T cells sorted from blood, collected at approximately week 39, from a patient treated with tofacitinib. These receptor sequences come from a human donor with alopecia areata. The CDR3 runs from the conserved cysteine through the conserved F or W. A D gene is named only where the DNA matches it firmly. Size tells how often a clone was seen (once, few, many) or the class of an expanded clone, and some rows leave it out.

size	D	length	J	V	CDR3	DNA
NA	NA	12	TRBJ1-2	TRBV6-5	CASSPLRGSYTF	TGTGCCAGCAGCCCCCTCAGGGGTAGCTACACCTTC
few	TRBD1	14	TRBJ1-4	TRBV6-5	CASRPWDRGEKLFF	TGTGCCAGCAGACCCTGGGACAGGGGTGAAAAACTGTTTTTT
few	NA	16	TRBJ2-5	TRBV15	CATSRVVGTYGETQYF	TGTGCCACCAGCAGAGTCGTAGGGACTTACGGGGAGACCCAGTACTTC
NA	NA	11	TRBJ2-5	TRBV30	CAWSRRETQYF	TGTGCCTGGTCTCGGCGGGAGACCCAGTACTTC
few	NA	16	TRBJ1-1	TRBV5-8	CASRARQFLTNTEAFF	TGTGCCAGCAGGGCTAGACAGTTCTTGACGAACACTGAAGCTTTCTTT
NA	TRBD2	17	TRBJ2-3	TRBV4-1	CASSQGSTGGFTDTQYF	TGCGCCAGCAGCCAAGGATCGACGGGAGGGTTCACAGATACGCAGTATTTT
NA	NA	11	TRBJ2-5	TRBV7-2	CASRLAETQYF	TGTGCCAGCAGGCTCGCGGAGACCCAGTACTTC
few	TRBD2	16	TRBJ2-1	TRBV29-1	CSARTSGRTSYNEQFF	TGCAGCGCCCGGACTAGCGGGAGGACCTCCTACAATGAGCAGTTCTTC
NA	TRBD2	12	TRBJ2-1	TRBV29-1	CSVELAGVEQFF	TGCAGCGTTGAACTAGCGGGAGTTGAGCAGTTCTTC
few	TRBD1	15	TRBJ2-1	TRBV19	CASSLGQGSYNEQFF	TGTGCCAGTAGTCTCGGACAGGGCTCCTACAATGAGCAGTTCTTC